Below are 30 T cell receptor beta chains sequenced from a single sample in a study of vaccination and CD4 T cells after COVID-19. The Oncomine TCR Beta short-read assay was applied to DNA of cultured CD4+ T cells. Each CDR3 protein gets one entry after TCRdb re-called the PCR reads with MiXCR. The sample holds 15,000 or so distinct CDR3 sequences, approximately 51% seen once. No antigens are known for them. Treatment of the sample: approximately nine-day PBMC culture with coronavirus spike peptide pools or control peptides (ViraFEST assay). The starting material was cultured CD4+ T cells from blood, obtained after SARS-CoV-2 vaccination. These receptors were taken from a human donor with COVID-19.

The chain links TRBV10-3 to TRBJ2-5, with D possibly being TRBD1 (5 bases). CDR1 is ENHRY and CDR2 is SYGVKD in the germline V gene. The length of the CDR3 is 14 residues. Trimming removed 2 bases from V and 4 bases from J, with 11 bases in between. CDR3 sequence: CAISERGRGETQYF. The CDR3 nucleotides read TGTGCCATCAGTGAGCGAGGTAGGGGAGAGACCCAGTACTTC.

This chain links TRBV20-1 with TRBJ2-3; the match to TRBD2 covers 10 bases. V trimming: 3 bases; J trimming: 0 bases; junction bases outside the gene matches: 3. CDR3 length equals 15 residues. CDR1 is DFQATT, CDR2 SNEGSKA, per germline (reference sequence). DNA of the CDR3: TGCAGTGCTAGTTCACTAGCGGGGAGCACAGATACGCAGTATTTT. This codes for CSASSLAGSTDTQYF.

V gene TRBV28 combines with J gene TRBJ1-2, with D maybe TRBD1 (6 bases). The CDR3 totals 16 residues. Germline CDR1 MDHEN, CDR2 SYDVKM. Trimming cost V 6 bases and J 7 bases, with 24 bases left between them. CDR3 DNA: TGTGCCAGCAGCCTCCGGGGACCCAGGGGTGGAGGTGGCTACACCTTC. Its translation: CASSLRGPRGGGGYTF.

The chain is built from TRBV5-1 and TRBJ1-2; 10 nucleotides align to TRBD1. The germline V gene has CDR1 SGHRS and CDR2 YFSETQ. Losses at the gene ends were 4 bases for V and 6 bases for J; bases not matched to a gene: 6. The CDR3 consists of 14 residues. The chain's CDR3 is CASSVPDRGNGYTF. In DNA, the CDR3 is TGCGCCAGCAGCGTTCCGGACAGGGGGAATGGCTACACCTTC.

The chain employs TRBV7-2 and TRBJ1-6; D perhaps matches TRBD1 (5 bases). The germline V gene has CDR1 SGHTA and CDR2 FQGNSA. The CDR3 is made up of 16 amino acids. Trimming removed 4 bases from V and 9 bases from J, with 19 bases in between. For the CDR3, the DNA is TGTGCCAGCAGCTATGGAGGGACCCCCGCGGGTTCACCCCTCCACTTT. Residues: CASSYGGTPAGSPLHF.

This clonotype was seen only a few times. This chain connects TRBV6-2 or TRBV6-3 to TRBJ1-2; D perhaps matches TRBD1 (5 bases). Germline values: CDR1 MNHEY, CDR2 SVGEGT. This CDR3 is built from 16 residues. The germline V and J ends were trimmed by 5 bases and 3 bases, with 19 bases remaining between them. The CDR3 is CASSLNHLTADYGYTF. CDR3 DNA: TGTGCCAGCAGTCTAAACCACCTGACAGCCGACTATGGCTACACCTTC.

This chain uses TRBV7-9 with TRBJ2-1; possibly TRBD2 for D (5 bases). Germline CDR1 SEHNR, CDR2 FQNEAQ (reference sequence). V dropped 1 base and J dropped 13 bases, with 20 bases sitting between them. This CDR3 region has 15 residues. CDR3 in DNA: TGTGCCAGCAGCTTAGTCAAACTGGAGACTATCCCTCAGTTCTTC. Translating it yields CASSLVKLETIPQFF.

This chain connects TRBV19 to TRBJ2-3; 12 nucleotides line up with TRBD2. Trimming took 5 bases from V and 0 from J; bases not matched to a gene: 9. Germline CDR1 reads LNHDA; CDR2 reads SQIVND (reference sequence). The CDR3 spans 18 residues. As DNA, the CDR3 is TGTGCCAGTAGTTTCCGCGGGACTAGCGGGCCCAGCACAGATACGCAGTATTTT. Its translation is CASSFRGTSGPSTDTQYF.

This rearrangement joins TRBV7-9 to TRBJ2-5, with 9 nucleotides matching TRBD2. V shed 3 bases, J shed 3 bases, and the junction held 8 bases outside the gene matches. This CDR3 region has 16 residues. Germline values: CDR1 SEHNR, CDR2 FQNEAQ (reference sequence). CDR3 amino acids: CASSLDAGGVKETQYF. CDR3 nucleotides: TGTGCCAGCAGCTTGGATGCGGGGGGGGTTAAAGAGACCCAGTACTTC.

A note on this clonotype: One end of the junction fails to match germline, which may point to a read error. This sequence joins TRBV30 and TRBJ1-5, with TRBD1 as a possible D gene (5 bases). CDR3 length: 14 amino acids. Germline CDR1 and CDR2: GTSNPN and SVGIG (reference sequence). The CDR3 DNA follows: TGTGCCTGGGGTGTACTTGGGGGTCCTCAGCCCCAGCATTTT. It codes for CAWGVLGGPQPQHF.

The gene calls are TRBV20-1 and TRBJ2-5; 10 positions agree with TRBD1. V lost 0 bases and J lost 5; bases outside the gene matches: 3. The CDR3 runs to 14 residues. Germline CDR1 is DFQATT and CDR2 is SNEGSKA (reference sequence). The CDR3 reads CSARETGGRETQYF. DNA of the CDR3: TGCAGTGCTAGAGAGACAGGGGGCCGGGAGACCCAGTACTTC.

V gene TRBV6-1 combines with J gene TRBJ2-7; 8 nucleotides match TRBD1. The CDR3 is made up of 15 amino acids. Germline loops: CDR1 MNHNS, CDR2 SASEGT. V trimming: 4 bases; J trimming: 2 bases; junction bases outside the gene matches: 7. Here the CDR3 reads CASSGRDRQAYEQYF. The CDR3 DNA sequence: TGTGCCAGCAGTGGCCGGGACAGGCAAGCCTACGAGCAGTACTTC.

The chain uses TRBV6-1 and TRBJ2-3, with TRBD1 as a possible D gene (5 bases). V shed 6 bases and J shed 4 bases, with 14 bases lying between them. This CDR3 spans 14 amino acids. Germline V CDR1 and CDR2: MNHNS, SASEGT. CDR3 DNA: TGTGCCAGCAGGGGGCCCTCTATAGCAGATACGCAGTATTTT. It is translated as CASRGPSIADTQYF.

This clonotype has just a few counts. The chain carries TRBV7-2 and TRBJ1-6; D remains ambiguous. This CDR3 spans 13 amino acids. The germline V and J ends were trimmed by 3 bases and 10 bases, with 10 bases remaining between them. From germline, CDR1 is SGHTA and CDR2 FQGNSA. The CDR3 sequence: CASSFNRRSPLHF. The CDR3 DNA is TGTGCCAGCAGCTTTAATCGGCGCTCACCCCTCCACTTT.

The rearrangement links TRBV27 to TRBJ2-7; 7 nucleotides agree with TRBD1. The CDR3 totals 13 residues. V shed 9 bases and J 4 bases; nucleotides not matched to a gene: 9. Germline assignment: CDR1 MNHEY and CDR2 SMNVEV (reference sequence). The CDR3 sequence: CASAQGIFYEQYF. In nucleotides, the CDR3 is TGTGCCAGTGCACAGGGGATATTTTACGAGCAGTACTTC.

In nucleotides, the CDR3 is TGTGCCATCAGGCAGGGACCTAATTCACCCCTCCACTTT. Protein product: CAIRQGPNSPLHF. This sequence joins TRBV10-3 and TRBJ1-6; D is possibly TRBD1 (5 bases). Between the trimmed V and J ends, which lost 6 bases and 6 bases, there was a span of 9 bases. CDR1 ENHRY and CDR2 SYGVKD come from the germline V gene. The CDR3 spans 13 residues.

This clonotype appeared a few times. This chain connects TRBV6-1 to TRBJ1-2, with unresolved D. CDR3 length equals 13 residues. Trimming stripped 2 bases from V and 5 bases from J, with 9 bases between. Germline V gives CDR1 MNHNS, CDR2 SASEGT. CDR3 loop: CASSESREYGYTF. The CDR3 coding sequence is TGTGCCAGCAGTGAATCAAGGGAGTATGGCTACACCTTC.

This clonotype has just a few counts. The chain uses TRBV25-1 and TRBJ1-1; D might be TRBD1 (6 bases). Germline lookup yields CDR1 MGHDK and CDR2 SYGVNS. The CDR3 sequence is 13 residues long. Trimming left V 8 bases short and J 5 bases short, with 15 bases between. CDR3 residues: CASGRPGQTEAFF. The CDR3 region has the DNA TGTGCCAGCGGGAGGCCTGGACAGACTGAAGCTTTCTTT.

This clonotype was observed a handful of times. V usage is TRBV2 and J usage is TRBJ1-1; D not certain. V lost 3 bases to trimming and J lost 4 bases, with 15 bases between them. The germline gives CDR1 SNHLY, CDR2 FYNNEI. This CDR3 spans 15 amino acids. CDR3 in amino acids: CASSDSPRRGTEAFF. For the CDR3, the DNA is TGTGCCAGCAGTGATAGCCCACGACGGGGCACTGAAGCTTTCTTT.

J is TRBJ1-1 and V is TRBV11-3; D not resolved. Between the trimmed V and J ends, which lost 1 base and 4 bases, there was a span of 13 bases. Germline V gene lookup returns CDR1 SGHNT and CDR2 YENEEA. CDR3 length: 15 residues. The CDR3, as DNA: TGTGCCAGCAGCTTAGGACCCTTCTCGGGCACTGAAGCTTTCTTT. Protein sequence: CASSLGPFSGTEAFF.

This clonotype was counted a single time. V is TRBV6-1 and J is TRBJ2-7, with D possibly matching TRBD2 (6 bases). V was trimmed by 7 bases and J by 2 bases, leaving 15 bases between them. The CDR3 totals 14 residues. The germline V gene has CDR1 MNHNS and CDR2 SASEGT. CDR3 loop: CASNGGGRAYEQYF. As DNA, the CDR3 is TGTGCCAGCAATGGGGGAGGTCGGGCCTACGAGCAGTACTTC.

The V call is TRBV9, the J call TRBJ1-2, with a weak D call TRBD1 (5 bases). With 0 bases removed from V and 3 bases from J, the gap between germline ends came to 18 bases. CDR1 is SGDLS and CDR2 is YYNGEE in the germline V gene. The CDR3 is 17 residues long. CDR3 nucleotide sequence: TGTGCCAGCAGCGTAGATATAAGGGGCCAGTCCCACTATGGCTACACCTTC. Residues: CASSVDIRGQSHYGYTF.

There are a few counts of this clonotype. The CDR3 sequence: CSASAGGRDQPQHF. DNA for the CDR3: TGCAGTGCTAGTGCAGGCGGTAGGGATCAGCCCCAGCATTTT. This chain connects TRBV20-1 to TRBJ1-5; D remains ambiguous. Trimming pared 3 bases from V and 5 bases from J, leaving 14 bases between. The germline V gene encodes CDR1 DFQATT and CDR2 SNEGSKA (reference sequence). This CDR3 spans 14 amino acids.

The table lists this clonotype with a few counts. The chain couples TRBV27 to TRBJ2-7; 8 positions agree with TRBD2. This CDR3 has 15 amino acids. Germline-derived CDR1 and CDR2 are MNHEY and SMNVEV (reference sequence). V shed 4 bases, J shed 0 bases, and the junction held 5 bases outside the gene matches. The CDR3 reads CASSSAGARSYEQYF. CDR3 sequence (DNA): TGTGCCAGCAGTTCAGCGGGGGCCCGCTCCTACGAGCAGTACTTC.

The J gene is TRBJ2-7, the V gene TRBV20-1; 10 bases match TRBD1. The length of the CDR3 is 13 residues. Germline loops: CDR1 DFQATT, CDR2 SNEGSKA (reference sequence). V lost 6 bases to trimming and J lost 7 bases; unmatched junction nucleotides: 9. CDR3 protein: CSAPRQGAEEQYF. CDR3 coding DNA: TGCAGTGCCCCGAGACAGGGGGCCGAAGAGCAGTACTTC.

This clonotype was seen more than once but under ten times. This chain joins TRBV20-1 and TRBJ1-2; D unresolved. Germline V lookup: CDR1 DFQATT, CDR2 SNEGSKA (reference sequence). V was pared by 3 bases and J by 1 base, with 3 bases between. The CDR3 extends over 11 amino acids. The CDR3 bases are TGCAGTGCTAGTAGTAACTATGGCTACACCTTC. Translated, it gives CSASSNYGYTF.

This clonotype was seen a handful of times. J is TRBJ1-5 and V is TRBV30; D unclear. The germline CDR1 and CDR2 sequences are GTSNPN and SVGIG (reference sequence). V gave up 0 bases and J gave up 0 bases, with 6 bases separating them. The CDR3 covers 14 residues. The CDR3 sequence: CAWSVGNSNQPQHF. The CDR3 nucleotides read TGTGCCTGGAGTGTAGGGAATAGCAATCAGCCCCAGCATTTT. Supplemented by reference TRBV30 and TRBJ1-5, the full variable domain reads SQTIHQWPATLVQPVGSPLSLECTVEGTSNPNLYWYRQAAGRGLQLLFYSVGIGQISSEVPQNLSASRPQDRQFILSSKKLLLSDSGFYLCAWSVGNSNQPQHFGDGTRLSIL.

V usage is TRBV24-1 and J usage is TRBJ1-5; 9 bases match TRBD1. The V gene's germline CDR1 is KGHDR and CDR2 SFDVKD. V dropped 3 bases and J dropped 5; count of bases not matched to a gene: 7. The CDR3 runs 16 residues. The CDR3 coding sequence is TGTGCCACCAGTGATGCGGTACAGGGGGCGTATCAGCCCCAGCATTTT. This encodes CATSDAVQGAYQPQHF.

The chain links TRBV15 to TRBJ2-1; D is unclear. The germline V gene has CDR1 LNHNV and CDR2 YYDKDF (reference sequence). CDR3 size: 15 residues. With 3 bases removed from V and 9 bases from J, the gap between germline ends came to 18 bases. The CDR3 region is CATSRGGLRPSEQFF. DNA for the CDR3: TGTGCCACCAGCAGGGGTGGGCTTAGACCAAGTGAGCAGTTCTTC.

CDR3 loop: CSHTGAYGYTF. CDR3 nucleotides: TGCAGCCATACTGGGGCTTATGGCTACACCTTC. The V gene is TRBV29-1, the J gene TRBJ1-2; TRBD1 might be the D (5 bases). The CDR3 length is 11 residues. The germline V and J ends were trimmed by 8 bases and 5 bases, with 12 bases remaining between them. Per germline, CDR1 SQVTM and CDR2 ANQGSEA.